The clone carrying this TCR beta chain was seen at least ten times. This sample's TCRbeta library carried unique molecular identifier barcodes. TCRdb itself ran the PCR reads through MiXCR, one entry per CDR3 protein. The sample carries approximately 250,000 distinct CDR3 sequences, approximately 9.7% recorded once. This sample was taken from a study of T-cell reconstitution after alpha-beta-depleted transplantation in children. CDR1 DFQATT and CDR2 SNEGSKA come from the germline V gene (reference sequence). CDR3 size: 17 residues. The V and J ends lost 0 bases and 3 bases, in that order; junction bases with no gene match: 8.

This receptor was identified in a human donor who donated a stem cell graft to a child with SCID. V usage is TRBV20-1 and J usage is TRBJ2-1; TRBD2 matches 10 bases. The sample in question was PBMCs from the stem cell graft donor, obtained from the stem cell graft. CDR3 amino acids: CSARDPSGGELYNEQFF. The CDR3 bases are TGCAGTGCTAGAGACCCTAGCGGGGGTGAACTCTACAATGAGCAGTTCTTC.